Presented here are 9 T cell receptor beta chains from one specimen sequenced in a study of blood T cell dynamics during melanoma immunotherapy. Assay used: immunoSEQ multiplex PCR; TCRdb lists only in-frame clones, some missing. The sample lists about 20,000 clones, about nine tenths occurring once. The time point: pre-treatment baseline. The specimen was blood, collected from a patient treated with checkpoint blockade. The receptor source for this set is a human donor with melanoma.

V usage is TRBV6-1 and J usage is TRBJ1-5; 7 bases are a match to TRBD1. J was trimmed by 7 bases and V by 1 base; bases with no gene match: 7. The CDR3 runs 15 residues. The germline V gene has CDR1 MNHNS and CDR2 SASEGT. In nucleotides, the CDR3 is TGTGCCAGCAGTGAAGGATGGCAGGGGGGCCAGCCCCAGCATTTT. It specifies CASSEGWQGGQPQHF.

V usage is TRBV5-4 and J usage is TRBJ1-3; TRBD1 matches at 9 bases. This CDR3 is 18 amino acids long. The germline gives CDR1 SGHNT, CDR2 YYREEE (reference sequence). The V and J ends lost 0 bases and 0 bases, in that order; junction bases with no gene match: 7. The CDR3 spells CASSLGPNRGRSGNTIYF. In DNA, the CDR3 is TGTGCCAGCAGCTTGGGGCCGAACAGGGGGCGCTCTGGAAACACCATATATTTT.

The chain combines TRBV14 with TRBJ1-2; TRBD1 matches 7 bases. The CDR3 runs to 15 residues. Germline V gives CDR1 SGHDN, CDR2 FVKESK. The junction had 10 bases not matched to a gene; V was cut back by 2 bases and J by 7 bases. The CDR3 is CASSQSGTVARGYTF. CDR3 DNA sequence: TGTGCCAGCAGCCAATCCGGGACAGTAGCTCGTGGCTACACCTTC. The variable domain in full, completed from reference TRBV14 and TRBJ1-2, reads EAGVTQFPSHSVIEKGQTVTLRCDPISGHDNLYWYRRVMGKEIKFLLHFVKESKQDESGMPNNRFLAERTGGTYSTLKVQPAELEDSGVYFCASSQSGTVARGYTFGSGTRLTVV.

The gene calls are TRBV27 and TRBJ2-6; 9 bases fit TRBD1. Germline CDR1 reads MNHEY; CDR2 reads SMNVEV (reference sequence). CDR3 length: 18 residues. V lost 4 bases and J lost 0; bases outside the gene matches: 7. In DNA form, the CDR3 reads TGTGCCAGCAGTTGGCTCGGGACAGGGAGCTCTGGGGCCAACGTCCTGACTTTC. Protein sequence: CASSWLGTGSSGANVLTF.

The chain recombines TRBV5-1 with TRBJ2-5; perhaps TRBD2 as D (5 bases). V was pared by 0 bases and J by 4 bases, with 10 bases between. CDR3 size: 14 residues. The germline V gene encodes CDR1 SGHRS and CDR2 YFSETQ. CDR3 sequence: CASSLGGPLETQYF. The CDR3 DNA is TGCGCCAGCAGCTTGGGAGGGCCCTTAGAGACCCAGTACTTC.

The chain has TRBV9 and TRBJ1-4, with 9 bases that match TRBD1. Germline CDR1 reads SGDLS; CDR2 reads YYNGEE. CDR3 size: 14 residues. V was clipped by 2 bases and J by 8 bases; unmatched bases: 4. The CDR3 DNA follows: TGTGCCAGCAGCGTTGGGACAGGGCAGGAAAAACTGTTTTTT. It is translated as CASSVGTGQEKLFF. The whole variable domain, remainder taken from reference TRBV9 and TRBJ1-4, is DSGVTQTPKHLITATGQRVTLRCSPRSGDLSVYWYQQSLDQGLQFLIQYYNGEERAKGNILERFSAQQFPDLHSELNLSSLELGDSALYFCASSVGTGQEKLFFGSGTQLSVL.

This rearrangement joins TRBV27 to TRBJ1-4, with D possibly TRBD1 on 5 matching bases. This CDR3 contains 14 residues. Trimming left V 6 bases short and J 7 bases short, with 15 bases between. Germline V gene lookup returns CDR1 MNHEY and CDR2 SMNVEV (reference sequence). The CDR3 coding sequence is TGTGCCAGCAGGGGGACTCATCGGGGTGAAAAACTGTTTTTT. The encoded protein is CASRGTHRGEKLFF. The variable domain in full, completed from reference TRBV27 and TRBJ1-4, reads EAQVTQNPRYLITVTGKKLTVTCSQNMNHEYMSWYRQDPGLGLRQIYYSMNVEVTDKGDVPEGYKVSRKEKRNFPLILESPSPNQTSLYFCASRGTHRGEKLFFGSGTQLSVL.

The gene calls are TRBV18 and TRBJ1-6; 7 positions match TRBD1. Trimming cost V 2 bases and J 9 bases; bases outside gene matches: 13. CDR3 size: 17 residues. CDR1 KGHSH and CDR2 LQKENI come from the germline V gene. CDR3: CASSPLTGQRDASPLHF. As DNA, the CDR3 is TGTGCCAGCTCACCATTGACAGGGCAGCGCGATGCTTCACCCCTCCACTTT.

The chain couples TRBV11-2 to TRBJ2-3, with TRBD2 as a possible D gene (5 bases). CDR1 is SGHAT and CDR2 is FQNNGV in the germline V gene. Trimming cost V 5 bases and J 6 bases, with 15 bases left between them. The CDR3 length is 14 residues. This CDR3 is CASSPRGYNDTQYF. The DNA of the CDR3 is TGTGCCAGCAGCCCTCGGGGTTACAACGATACGCAGTATTTT.